This T cell receptor (beta chain) appears in the sequencing data of a study of blood T cell repertoires in COVID-19. Study background: Both acute and convalescent COVID-19 samples were obtained from the United States, Italy and Spain. Sample material is recorded as cDNA or gDNA derived from T cells, B-cell-depleted T cells, or PBMCs.

Original processing notes: Researchers report that nucleated cell counts were estimated from reference gene primer amplification. Sequenced by immunoSEQ multiplex PCR; TCRdb stores in-frame clones only, minus some. That table supplies the V and J calls and clone size; D and trimming were determined from the DNA. Of 170,000 or so clones listed, 75% to 90% are singletons. The CDR3 runs to 14 residues. The germline CDR1 and CDR2 sequences are LGHNA and YNFKEQ. With 8 bases clipped from V and 4 bases from J, the junction kept 6 bases outside the gene matches. The source is a woman aged 60 to 75 with acute or convalescent COVID-19. The sequenced sample was peripheral blood. The chain links TRBV4-2 to TRBJ2-2; the match to TRBD2 covers 8 bases. In DNA form, the CDR3 reads TGTGCCAGCCGGGAGGGGGGAACCACCGGGGAGCTGTTTTTT. Residues: CASREGGTTGELFF.